The 27 T cell receptor beta chains presented below share a single source sample, sequenced in a study of vaccination effects on CD4 cells after COVID-19 (dated by TCRdb to between 2021 and 2024). Libraries were made using the immunoSEQ multiplex PCR assay. The source is immuneACCESS, and TCRdb retained only in-frame sequences with V and J called. Part of the clones is not carried over; for the studies checked, unresolved V genes explain less than half of this, and the remainder is unexplained. The sample table shows some 22,000 clones, and roughly three quarters are seen once. Around 16% of the sample is in the top ten clones. The ViraFEST assay stimulated PBMC with viral peptide pools and then used TCR sequencing to identify antigen-specific CD4+ T cell clonotypes by expansion. After more than nine days of culture, CD4+ T cells were isolated with the EasySep CD4+ T cell isolation kit. Convalescent patients had PCR-confirmed SARS-CoV-2 infection between March and December 2020, before Alpha, Beta and Delta variants emerged in the United States.

Their specific antigens are unknown. Sequencing was performed on CD4+ T cells from PBMCs cultured with SARS-CoV-2 spike peptides, taken before COVID-19 vaccination. The sample's cell subset or site label, in plain terms: SARS-CoV-2 spike overlapping peptide pool stimulation. These TCRs come from a human donor who had a prior SARS-CoV-2 infection.

V usage is TRBV30 and J usage is TRBJ2-5; 8 bases are shared with TRBD1. The trim removed 1 base at V and 0 bases at J, leaving 10 bases unmatched. The CDR3 spans 17 residues. CDR1 GTSNPN and CDR2 SVGIG come from the germline V gene (reference sequence). CDR3 DNA sequence: TGTGCCTGGAGTGACGGAGGACAGGGATGGTACCAAGAGACCCAGTACTTC. This sequence encodes CAWSDGGQGWYQETQYF.

The chain is built from TRBV9 and TRBJ1-3; no definite D call. CDR3 length: 17 residues. The germline V and J ends were trimmed by 0 bases and 0 bases, with 13 bases remaining between them. The V gene's germline CDR1 is SGDLS and CDR2 YYNGEE. The CDR3, as DNA: TGTGCCAGCAGCGTAGACGGGCGATTTTTCTCTGGAAACACCATATATTTT. Translating gives CASSVDGRFFSGNTIYF. The variable domain in full, with the rest retrieved from reference TRBV9 and TRBJ1-3, is DSGVTQTPKHLITATGQRVTLRCSPRSGDLSVYWYQQSLDQGLQFLIQYYNGEERAKGNILERFSAQQFPDLHSELNLSSLELGDSALYFCASSVDGRFFSGNTIYFGEGSWLTVV.

J is TRBJ2-3 and V is TRBV25-1; D gene uncertain. Germline-derived CDR1 and CDR2 are MGHDK and SYGVNS. The V end was cut by 3 bases, the J end by 2 bases, with 6 bases between. The length of the CDR3 is 13 residues. CDR3 residues: CASSDPYTDTQYF. The CDR3 DNA reads as TGTGCCAGCAGTGATCCCTACACAGATACGCAGTATTTT.

This clone was seen once. V usage is TRBV9 and J usage is TRBJ2-4, with 7 positions matching TRBD1. The CDR3 sequence is 15 residues long. J was trimmed by 5 bases and V by 0 bases; bases with no gene match: 5. From germline, CDR1 is SGDLS and CDR2 YYNGEE. DNA of the CDR3: TGTGCCAGCAGCGTAGGAGGGGGCTGGCAAAACATTCAGTACTTC. It translates to CASSVGGGWQNIQYF.

This sequence joins TRBV6-1 and TRBJ2-1; D is uncertain. The V end was cut by 3 bases, the J end by 0 bases, with 9 bases between. The CDR3 extends over 15 amino acids. The V gene's germline CDR1 is MNHNS and CDR2 SASEGT. DNA of the CDR3: TGTGCCAGCAGTGACCTAATAGACTCCTACAATGAGCAGTTCTTC. Protein product: CASSDLIDSYNEQFF.

The V and J genes are TRBV5-5 and TRBJ2-3; the D gene is possibly TRBD1 (5 bases). CDR1 is SGHKS, CDR2 YYEKEE, per germline (reference sequence). V shed 4 bases and J shed 3 bases, with 12 bases lying between them. CDR3 length equals 14 residues. The DNA of the CDR3 is TGTGCCAGCAGCCACGACAGCTTGACAGATACGCAGTATTTT. Its translation: CASSHDSLTDTQYF. Based on the CDR3 plus reference TRBV5-5 and TRBJ2-3, the full variable domain is DAGVTQSPTHLIKTRGQQVTLRCSPISGHKSVSWYQQVLGQGPQFIFQYYEKEERGRGNFPDRFSARQFPNYSSELNVNALLLGDSALYLCASSHDSLTDTQYFGPGTRLTVL.

V and J are TRBV19 and TRBJ2-5, with D maybe TRBD1 (5 bases). The CDR3 sequence is 13 residues long. V lost 1 base and J lost 5, with 8 bases in between. Germline CDR1 is LNHDA and CDR2 is SQIVND (reference sequence). The CDR3 nucleotides are TGTGCCAGTAGTATAGCAGGGTTGGAGACCCAGTACTTC. Translation: CASSIAGLETQYF.

This clone was detected only a few times. V is TRBV5-8 and J is TRBJ2-5, with 7 bases fitting TRBD2. The CDR3 extends over 13 amino acids. Germline V gives CDR1 SGHTS, CDR2 YDEGEE. V lost 5 bases and J lost 5; bases outside the gene matches: 6. CDR3 bases: TGTGCCAGCAGGGCTAGCGGACTTGAGACCCAGTACTTC. Its translation is CASRASGLETQYF.

V is TRBV9 and J is TRBJ2-2, with a possible D match to TRBD2 (7 bases). Germline loops: CDR1 SGDLS, CDR2 YYNGEE. With 5 bases removed from V and 0 bases from J, the gap between germline ends came to 11 bases. The CDR3 sequence is 15 residues long. Here the CDR3 DNA reads TGTGCCAGCAGATCGGGGGGCTCGAACACCGGGGAGCTGTTTTTT. Amino acid sequence: CASRSGGSNTGELFF.

The V gene is TRBV11-2, the J gene TRBJ1-4; 9 bases are shared with TRBD1. This CDR3 has 16 amino acids. V gave up 5 bases and J gave up 7 bases; unmatched junction bases: 11. Germline CDR1 and CDR2: SGHAT and FQNNGV. CDR3 sequence (DNA): TGTGCCAGCAGCACCAAAGGGACAGGGAAGATTGAAAAACTGTTTTTT. It codes for CASSTKGTGKIEKLFF.

CDR3 residues: CASTMTGRLLVSGANVLTF. The CDR3 DNA sequence: TGTGCCAGTACCATGACAGGGCGGCTGCTTGTCTCTGGGGCCAACGTCCTGACTTTC. This chain links TRBV19 with TRBJ2-6; 7 bases match TRBD1. Germline loops: CDR1 LNHDA, CDR2 SQIVND (reference sequence). CDR3 length: 19 residues. Trimming removed 7 bases from V and 0 bases from J; junction bases left unmatched: 15.

As concerns this clone: One junction end disagrees with the germline gene, perhaps due to a read error. The chain joins TRBV7-7 to TRBJ2-5; TRBD1 or TRBD2 may be the D gene (5 bases each). The CDR3 sequence is 16 residues long. CDR1 is SSHAT and CDR2 is FNYEAQ in the germline V gene (reference sequence). The CDR3 region has the DNA TGTGCTAGCAGCCCTCGGGCAGGGAGACCAGGAGAGACCCAGTACTTC. Translated, it gives CASSPRAGRPGETQYF.

This rearrangement joins TRBV2 to TRBJ2-2; D possibly corresponds to TRBD1 (6 bases). Germline V CDR1 and CDR2: SNHLY, FYNNEI. This CDR3 contains 14 residues. Trimming removed 7 bases at V and 3 bases at J, with 12 bases between. The CDR3 nucleotides read TGTGCCAGCATAGTACAGGGACACACCGGGGAGCTGTTTTTT. This encodes CASIVQGHTGELFF.

The rearrangement links TRBV18 to TRBJ1-3; D gene unclear. The CDR3 loop spans 13 amino acids. Between the trimmed V and J ends, which lost 4 bases and 2 bases, there was a span of 6 bases. CDR1 is KGHSH, CDR2 LQKENI, per germline. DNA of the CDR3: TGTGCCAGCTCACTCCGAGCTGGAAACACCATATATTTT. Encoded protein: CASSLRAGNTIYF. The full variable domain, its missing parts supplied by reference TRBV18 and TRBJ1-3, is NAGVMQNPRHLVRRRGQEARLRCSPMKGHSHVYWYRQLPEEGLKFMVYLQKENIIDESGMPKERFSAEFPKEGPSILRIQQVVRGDSAAYFCASSLRAGNTIYFGEGSWLTVV.

The chain uses TRBV2 and TRBJ1-5; no firm D call. This CDR3 spans 13 amino acids. V dropped 3 bases and J dropped 4 bases, with 7 bases sitting between them. The germline V gene encodes CDR1 SNHLY and CDR2 FYNNEI. This CDR3 is CASSDEVNQPQHF. In nucleotides, the CDR3 is TGTGCCAGCAGTGACGAGGTAAATCAGCCCCAGCATTTT.

The chain uses TRBV29-1 and TRBJ2-3, with TRBD2 matching over 9 bases. The trim removed 1 base at V and 3 bases at J, leaving 2 bases unmatched. Germline V gene lookup returns CDR1 SQVTM and CDR2 ANQGSEA. This CDR3 is built from 14 residues. The CDR3 region has the DNA TGCAGCGTTGAAGGACTAGCGGTGACAGATACGCAGTATTTT. It translates to CSVEGLAVTDTQYF.

The rearrangement uses TRBV2 and TRBJ2-1, with D perhaps TRBD2 (5 bases). Germline V gene lookup returns CDR1 SNHLY and CDR2 FYNNEI. The CDR3 runs 12 residues. The V gene lost 7 bases and the J gene lost 10 bases, with 14 bases spanning the gap. CDR3 residues: CASNGLAGEQFF. The CDR3 DNA reads TGTGCCAGCAACGGGCTAGCCGGCGAGCAGTTCTTC.

The chain joins TRBV18 to TRBJ1-2; TRBD1 aligns across 9 bases. Germline V gives CDR1 KGHSH, CDR2 LQKENI. CDR3 length: 16 residues. V gave up 0 bases and J gave up 7 bases; unmatched junction bases: 9. The CDR3 DNA follows: TGTGCCAGCTCACCACCAATTACAGGGGGCTTGGGTGGCTACACCTTC. Encoded protein: CASSPPITGGLGGYTF.

The CDR3 protein is CACPPGSGANVLTF. In DNA, the CDR3 is TGTGCCTGCCCTCCGGGGTCCGGGGCCAACGTCCTGACTTTC. The chain uses TRBV30 and TRBJ2-6; D may be TRBD2 (5 bases). This CDR3 contains 14 residues. Germline V CDR1 and CDR2: GTSNPN, SVGIG (reference sequence). Trimming took off 6 bases at V and 4 bases at J, with 13 bases between the two ends. Looking up the rest from reference TRBV30 and TRBJ2-6 gives the full variable domain: SQTIHQWPATLVQPVGSPLSLECTVEGTSNPNLYWYRQAAGRGLQLLFYSVGIGQISSEVPQNLSASRPQDRQFILSSKKLLLSDSGFYLCACPPGSGANVLTFGAGSRLTVL.

This clone was counted only a few times. This chain connects TRBV7-8 to TRBJ1-3; D remains ambiguous. V gave up 5 bases and J gave up 5 bases, with 22 bases separating them. Germline V CDR1 and CDR2: SGHVS, FQNEAQ. The CDR3 has 17 residues. The CDR3 loop is CASSVVGWGWERNTIYF. The CDR3 DNA reads TGTGCCAGCAGCGTAGTTGGGTGGGGATGGGAGAGAAACACCATATATTTT.

The V gene is TRBV6-5, the J gene TRBJ2-1; 7 bases map to TRBD1. This CDR3 is built from 12 residues. J gave up 12 bases and V 2 bases, and 4 bases lay outside the gene matches. Germline V gene sequence: CDR1 MNHEY, CDR2 SVGAGI. CDR3 DNA: TGTGCCAGCAGTTACGAGGCAGGGGGGCAGTTCTTC. Protein sequence: CASSYEAGGQFF.

The sample holds many counts of this clone. The chain is built from TRBV23-1 and TRBJ2-7; D perhaps matches TRBD1 (5 bases). TRBV23-1 is placed among ORFs of uncertain function. The CDR3 is 20 residues long. The V end lost 4 bases, the J end lost 7 bases, and 35 bases lay between the germline ends. The CDR3 region is CASSLLSVPQGPQIPGEQYF. The CDR3 DNA reads TGCGCCAGCAGTCTCCTCTCGGTCCCCCAGGGTCCTCAGATCCCTGGAGAGCAGTACTTC.

The chain uses TRBV4-3 and TRBJ2-2; the D is unclear. Germline V gives CDR1 LGHNA, CDR2 YSLEER. The CDR3 contains 13 residues. Trimming cost V 8 bases and J 2 bases, with 9 bases left between them. CDR3 region: CASGEPNTGELFF. The CDR3 region has the DNA TGCGCCAGCGGGGAACCAAACACCGGGGAGCTGTTTTTT.

This clone showed up just a few times. The chain has TRBV2 and TRBJ2-7; TRBD1 matches 11 bases. CDR3 length equals 14 residues. CDR1 SNHLY and CDR2 FYNNEI come from the germline V gene. Germline trimming cut 4 bases from V and 4 bases from J; bases unmatched to any gene: 3. DNA of the CDR3: TGTGCCAGCAGTGTGGACAGGGGGCGGTACGAGCAGTACTTC. Its protein is CASSVDRGRYEQYF.

The DNA of the CDR3 is TGTGCCAGCAGCCCCCGACGGGAAAACACCGGGGAGCTGTTTTTT. Amino acids: CASSPRRENTGELFF. V usage is TRBV9 and J usage is TRBJ2-2, with D possibly matching TRBD2 (5 bases). V was clipped by 4 bases and J by 2 bases, with 12 bases between them. The length of the CDR3 is 15 residues. Looked up from germline, CDR1 is SGDLS and CDR2 is YYNGEE.

The V and J genes are TRBV27 and TRBJ2-6; D might be TRBD1 (6 bases). The CDR3 has 17 amino acids. The V and J ends lost 4 bases and 0 bases respectively, with 13 bases between them. CDR1 is MNHEY, CDR2 SMNVEV, per germline (reference sequence). CDR3 residues: CASSSPGQPSGANVLTF. The CDR3 DNA follows: TGTGCCAGCAGTTCCCCTGGACAGCCCTCTGGGGCCAACGTCCTGACTTTC.

This clone was seen a single time. For the CDR3, the DNA is TGTGCCAGCAGCCAAGATGGGACAGGGTGGGAGCAGTTCTTC. Protein product: CASSQDGTGWEQFF. V gene TRBV4-2 combines with J gene TRBJ2-1; 9 nucleotides match TRBD1. This CDR3 spans 14 amino acids. V shed 0 bases, J shed 10 bases, and the junction held 4 bases outside the gene matches. CDR1 and CDR2 (germline): LGHNA, YNFKEQ.